Below are 28 T cell receptor beta chains sequenced from a single sample in a study of blood T cell repertoires in COVID-19. Only in-frame clones appear in the TCRdb table, and some are missing; sequencing was by immunoSEQ multiplex PCR. This table has roughly 220,000 clones, about 86% appearing once. Material: PBMCs or T cells enriched from blood (not recorded which). The receptors originated from a woman in her fifties or sixties with acute COVID-19.

The chain has TRBV5-5 and TRBJ2-3; 10 bases agree with TRBD1. The CDR3 has 16 residues. Germline V gives CDR1 SGHKS, CDR2 YYEKEE (reference sequence). The J segment lost 4 bases and the V segment lost 4 bases, leaving 9 bases of the junction unmatched. CDR3 sequence: CASSPTPGQGSDTQYF. In nucleotides, the CDR3 is TGTGCCAGCAGCCCGACTCCGGGACAGGGGTCAGATACGCAGTATTTT. Looking up the rest from reference TRBV5-5 and TRBJ2-3 gives the full variable domain: DAGVTQSPTHLIKTRGQQVTLRCSPISGHKSVSWYQQVLGQGPQFIFQYYEKEERGRGNFPDRFSARQFPNYSSELNVNALLLGDSALYLCASSPTPGQGSDTQYFGPGTRLTVL.

The chain couples TRBV28 to TRBJ2-7, with 7 bases aligning to TRBD1. This CDR3 has 12 residues. Germline V lookup: CDR1 MDHEN, CDR2 SYDVKM. J gave up 6 bases and V 6 bases, and 5 bases lay outside the gene matches. The CDR3 spells CASRTGLGEQYF. For the CDR3, the DNA is TGTGCCAGCAGGACAGGGCTTGGCGAGCAGTACTTC.

V is TRBV28 and J is TRBJ1-1, with 7 nucleotides matching TRBD1. Germline V gives CDR1 MDHEN, CDR2 SYDVKM. J lost 2 bases, V lost 7 bases, and 10 bases had no gene match. The CDR3 extends over 15 amino acids. CDR3 amino acids: CASTRGDYLNTEAFF. The CDR3, as DNA: TGTGCCAGCACCAGGGGGGATTACCTTAACACTGAAGCTTTCTTT.

J is TRBJ1-3 and V is TRBV10-3; TRBD1 might be the D (6 bases). This CDR3 contains 15 residues. CDR1 and CDR2 (germline): ENHRY, SYGVKD. V dropped 6 bases and J dropped 3 bases, with 15 bases sitting between them. CDR3 DNA sequence: TGTGCCATCAGGGGGGCCGGCACGGATGGAAACACCATATATTTT. Translated, it gives CAIRGAGTDGNTIYF.

With regard to this clone: At one boundary the junction diverges from the germline segment, which might be a read error. The chain links TRBV7-7 to TRBJ2-2; 8 bases agree with TRBD2. Germline V gene data show CDR1 as SSHAT and CDR2 as FNYEAQ (reference sequence). The CDR3 runs 16 residues. CDR3 DNA: TGTGCTAGCAGCTCCACTAGCGGTGCGAACACCGGGGAGCTGTTTTTT. This codes for CASSSTSGANTGELFF.

V and J are TRBV4-1 and TRBJ2-3; a weak D match, TRBD2 (6 bases). The CDR3 is 15 residues long. CDR1 and CDR2 (germline): MGHRA, YSYEKL. The ends were cut back, 3 bases at V and 4 bases at J, with 14 bases in the middle. DNA of the CDR3: TGCGCCAGCAGCCACGAGGGCAGGGAGGCAGATACGCAGTATTTT. Amino acid sequence: CASSHEGREADTQYF.

The chain uses TRBV5-4 and TRBJ2-2; 12 positions match TRBD2. Germline lookup yields CDR1 SGHNT and CDR2 YYREEE (reference sequence). V shed 4 bases and J 7 bases; nucleotides not matched to a gene: 5. This CDR3 is 15 amino acids long. CDR3 in DNA: TGTGCCAGCAGCCCCGGACTAGCGGGATTCGGGGAGCTGTTTTTT. Its protein is CASSPGLAGFGELFF.

J is TRBJ2-7 and V is TRBV4-1; tentatively, D is TRBD2 (6 bases). Germline CDR1 and CDR2: MGHRA and YSYEKL. Trimming took 1 base from V and 2 from J, leaving 15 bases between them. CDR3 length: 16 residues. The CDR3 loop is CASSQVAQEGTYEQYF. In nucleotides, the CDR3 is TGCGCCAGCAGCCAAGTAGCGCAGGAGGGTACCTACGAGCAGTACTTC.

This sequence joins TRBV9 and TRBJ2-2; D is undetermined. Per germline, CDR1 SGDLS and CDR2 YYNGEE. V was clipped by 3 bases and J by 6 bases, with 9 bases between them. The CDR3 consists of 13 residues. The CDR3 DNA follows: TGTGCCAGCAGCGGGAGCGTTTCCGGGGAGCTGTTTTTT. As protein: CASSGSVSGELFF.

This clone was seen once. The rearrangement uses TRBV7-9 and TRBJ1-4; no reliable D call. Germline CDR1 SEHNR, CDR2 FQNEAQ (reference sequence). Between the trimmed V and J ends, which lost 5 bases and 0 bases, there was a span of 13 bases. There are 16 residues in the CDR3. CDR3 region: CASSMVPGSTNEKLFF. In nucleotides, the CDR3 is TGTGCCAGCAGCATGGTCCCGGGATCAACTAATGAAAAACTGTTTTTT.

This chain connects TRBV9 to TRBJ2-7, with D possibly matching TRBD1 (6 bases). The CDR3 sequence is 15 residues long. The ends were cut back, 3 bases at V and 0 bases at J, with 13 bases in the middle. Germline-derived CDR1 and CDR2 are SGDLS and YYNGEE. The CDR3 DNA sequence: TGTGCCAGCAGCGCAGGGACAAAGAGCTCCTACGAGCAGTACTTC. As protein: CASSAGTKSSYEQYF.

This clone was seen only once. The CDR3 is CASSLVGDGELFF. CDR3 nucleotides: TGTGCCAGCAGTTTAGTAGGGGACGGGGAGCTGTTTTTT. This chain joins TRBV27 and TRBJ2-2; a possible D gene is TRBD1 (5 bases). V dropped 2 bases and J dropped 7 bases, with 8 bases sitting between them. Germline V gives CDR1 MNHEY, CDR2 SMNVEV (reference sequence). The length of the CDR3 is 13 residues.

The rearrangement joins TRBV5-1 to TRBJ2-7, with 9 bases matching TRBD1. V dropped 4 bases and J dropped 4; count of bases not matched to a gene: 6. Germline loops: CDR1 SGHRS, CDR2 YFSETQ. CDR3 length equals 14 residues. The CDR3 DNA reads as TGCGCCAGCAGCGCCGGGACAGGGAATTACGAGCAGTACTTC. Translated: CASSAGTGNYEQYF.

The chain is built from TRBV7-2 and TRBJ2-2; possibly TRBD2 for D (6 bases). The V end was cut by 4 bases, the J end by 6 bases, with 12 bases between. The CDR3 has 14 residues. Germline V gene sequence: CDR1 SGHTA, CDR2 FQGNSA. CDR3 sequence (DNA): TGTGCCAGCAGCTCCCGTGGGGAGGCCGGGGAGCTGTTTTTT. Translated: CASSSRGEAGELFF.

Comments on this clone: The sample carries other DNA sequences with the same CDR3. J is TRBJ1-2 and V is TRBV9; possibly TRBD1 for D (5 bases). This CDR3 contains 13 residues. The germline gives CDR1 SGDLS, CDR2 YYNGEE. Deletions cut 2 bases from V and 1 base from J, with 6 bases between. CDR3 sequence reads: CASSVQGNYGYTF. The DNA of the CDR3 is TGTGCCAGCAGCGTTCAGGGTAACTATGGCTACACCTTC.

The chain couples TRBV5-6 to TRBJ2-1; D perhaps matches TRBD2 (6 bases). In germline, CDR1 is SGHDT, CDR2 YYEEEE. V was trimmed by 0 bases and J by 7 bases, leaving 8 bases between them. The CDR3 runs 13 residues. DNA for the CDR3: TGTGCCAGCAGCTTGGCCCTAGCGAATGAGCAGTTCTTC. Translation: CASSLALANEQFF.

This chain links TRBV15 with TRBJ1-3; D is unclear. V was trimmed by 0 bases and J by 2 bases, leaving 8 bases between them. Germline CDR1 and CDR2: LNHNV and YYDKDF (reference sequence). This CDR3 has 15 residues. The CDR3 sequence is CATSRDLGAGNTIYF. The DNA of the CDR3 is TGTGCCACCAGCAGAGATCTGGGCGCTGGAAACACCATATATTTT.

V is TRBV5-1 and J is TRBJ2-3; TRBD1 agrees at 7 bases. CDR3 length: 13 residues. Unmatched junction bases numbered 7, after V lost 7 bases and J lost 5 bases. CDR1 and CDR2 (germline): SGHRS, YFSETQ. CDR3 in DNA: TGCGCCAGCGGACCCGACAGGGTAGATACGCAGTATTTT. It codes for CASGPDRVDTQYF.

This chain joins TRBV28 and TRBJ1-5, with D tentatively TRBD1 (6 bases). Trimming took off 5 bases at V and 5 bases at J, with 13 bases between the two ends. There are 14 residues in the CDR3. Germline lookup yields CDR1 MDHEN and CDR2 SYDVKM. CDR3 coding DNA: TGTGCCAGCAGTCCCCGACAGGCTCATCAGCCCCAGCATTTT. It encodes CASSPRQAHQPQHF.

The chain uses TRBV6-5 and TRBJ1-3; TRBD1 matches at 10 bases. The length of the CDR3 is 14 residues. CDR1 and CDR2 (germline): MNHEY, SVGAGI. With V trimmed by 5 bases and J by 6 bases, 4 bases remained unmatched. The DNA of the CDR3 is TGTGCCAGCAGTCGGGACAGGGGTATAAACACCATATATTTT. The encoded protein is CASSRDRGINTIYF.

The chain couples TRBV18 to TRBJ1-5; a weak D match, TRBD1 (6 bases). The CDR3 has 16 amino acids. Trimming stripped 2 bases from V and 4 bases from J, with 15 bases between. Germline-derived CDR1 and CDR2 are KGHSH and LQKENI. The CDR3: CASSPKGGEGNQPQHF. The CDR3 DNA reads TGTGCCAGCTCACCAAAAGGGGGGGAAGGGAATCAGCCCCAGCATTTT.

This chain links TRBV19 with TRBJ2-3, with 14 nucleotides matching TRBD2. The CDR3 runs to 17 residues. V lost 6 bases, J lost 3 bases, and 8 bases stayed unmatched. Germline V gene sequence: CDR1 LNHDA, CDR2 SQIVND (reference sequence). The CDR3 reads CASRPGLAGVRTDTQYF. CDR3 DNA sequence: TGTGCCAGTAGACCGGGACTAGCGGGAGTTCGGACAGATACGCAGTATTTT.

V is TRBV27 and J is TRBJ2-7, with TRBD2 identical over 10 bases. Losses at the gene ends were 9 bases for V and 6 bases for J; bases not matched to a gene: 11. This CDR3 has 14 amino acids. Germline CDR1 MNHEY, CDR2 SMNVEV (reference sequence). The chain's CDR3 is CASWEAGGLFEQYF. For the CDR3, the DNA is TGTGCCAGTTGGGAAGCGGGAGGGCTCTTCGAGCAGTACTTC.

The CDR3 coding sequence is TGTGCCTGGAGCGGGACTAGTGACGATGAGCAGTTCTTC. Its protein product is CAWSGTSDDEQFF. The J gene is TRBJ2-1, the V gene TRBV30; TRBD2 aligns across 8 bases. CDR1 is GTSNPN, CDR2 SVGIG, per germline (reference sequence). The ends lost 3 bases at V and 8 bases at J; junction bases unmatched: 6. The CDR3 extends over 13 amino acids.

The chain employs TRBV24-1 and TRBJ2-5, with a tentative D call TRBD1 (6 bases). The CDR3 extends over 16 amino acids. Looked up from germline, CDR1 is KGHDR and CDR2 is SFDVKD. Deletions cut 4 bases from V and 0 bases from J, with 14 bases between. The CDR3, as DNA: TGTGCCACCAGTGACACCAAGACAGGCTACCAAGAGACCCAGTACTTC. It translates to CATSDTKTGYQETQYF.

The chain uses TRBV7-9 and TRBJ2-1; 12 bases align to TRBD2. With 5 bases clipped from V and 4 bases from J, the junction kept 9 bases outside the gene matches. CDR1 is SEHNR, CDR2 FQNEAQ, per germline (reference sequence). The CDR3 contains 17 residues. As DNA, the CDR3 is TGTGCCAGCAGCCCAACCCGACTAGCGGGAGCTTACAATGAGCAGTTCTTC. Translating gives CASSPTRLAGAYNEQFF.

The chain carries TRBV6-5 and TRBJ1-4, with TRBD1 identical over 10 bases. From germline, CDR1 is MNHEY and CDR2 SVGAGI. The V and J ends lost 2 bases and 8 bases, in that order; junction bases with no gene match: 8. The CDR3 totals 16 residues. The chain's CDR3 is CASSYRGQGWREKLFF. The DNA of the CDR3 is TGTGCCAGCAGTTACCGGGGACAGGGGTGGAGAGAAAAACTGTTTTTT.

V and J are TRBV2 and TRBJ2-6, with 9 positions matching TRBD2. This CDR3 has 16 amino acids. V shed 9 bases and J 1 base; nucleotides not matched to a gene: 7. CDR1 is SNHLY and CDR2 is FYNNEI in the germline V gene. CDR3 in amino acids: CARQALAGSGANVLTF. DNA for the CDR3: TGTGCCAGGCAGGCGCTAGCGGGGTCTGGGGCCAACGTCCTGACTTTC.